Below are 30 T cell receptor beta chains sequenced from a single sample in a study of response to subunit inactivated influenza vaccine. TCRdb re-analysed the RT-PCR reads in MiXCR, keeping a single row per CDR3 protein. The sample records around 190,000 distinct CDR3 sequences, nearly 9.5% being singletons. Sample: non-naive T cells sorted from PBMCs, taken on the day of vaccination. The origin of the receptors is a man aged 45-65 years who received an inactivated influenza vaccine.

CDR3 loop: CSARRGTSGGEQFF. The CDR3 DNA reads as TGCAGTGCTAGACGCGGGACTAGCGGGGGGGAGCAGTTCTTC. J is TRBJ2-1 and V is TRBV20-1, with 15 nucleotides matching TRBD2. The length of the CDR3 is 14 residues. With V trimmed by 2 bases and J by 10 bases, 3 bases remained unmatched. The germline CDR1 and CDR2 sequences are DFQATT and SNEGSKA (reference sequence).

This clonotype was recorded a few times. The chain links TRBV13 to TRBJ1-2; D may be TRBD1 (5 bases). Germline V gene lookup returns CDR1 PRHDT and CDR2 FYEKMQ (reference sequence). V was pared by 3 bases and J by 4 bases, with 12 bases between. CDR3 length: 14 residues. The CDR3 DNA is TGTGCCAGCAGCTTTGCCGGGGGTACCTATGGCTACACCTTC. It codes for CASSFAGGTYGYTF.

The chain combines TRBV5-1 with TRBJ2-5; 11 bases line up with TRBD2. The germline V gene has CDR1 SGHRS and CDR2 YFSETQ. The CDR3 is 19 amino acids. After removal of 0 bases from V and 0 bases from J, the junction contained 10 bases not matched to a gene. The CDR3 bases are TGCGCCAGCAGCTTGGGTTTCCTAGCGGGGGGTCGGTACCAAGAGACCCAGTACTTC. This codes for CASSLGFLAGGRYQETQYF.

The V gene is TRBV29-1, the J gene TRBJ2-5; D is unclear. The germline V and J ends were trimmed by 6 bases and 5 bases, with 10 bases remaining between them. Germline loops: CDR1 SQVTM, CDR2 ANQGSEA. There are 11 residues in the CDR3. In nucleotides, the CDR3 is TGCAGCGTCAGTATCCCCGAGACCCAGTACTTC. Translation: CSVSIPETQYF.

The rearrangement uses TRBV20-1 and TRBJ2-2, with D unresolved. This CDR3 is built from 15 residues. Per the germline V gene, CDR1 is DFQATT and CDR2 is SNEGSKA (reference sequence). The ends were cut back, 3 bases at V and 1 base at J, with 12 bases in the middle. The CDR3 region has the DNA TGCAGTGCTAGGGGTCGATGGGGGAACACCGGGGAGCTGTTTTTT. Translating gives CSARGRWGNTGELFF.

This clonotype was picked up many times. The J gene is TRBJ1-5, the V gene TRBV5-1; no clear D. The V gene lost 0 bases and the J gene lost 4 bases, with 8 bases spanning the gap. CDR1 is SGHRS and CDR2 is YFSETQ in the germline V gene. The CDR3 has 14 residues. The chain's CDR3 is CASSLEAGNQPQHF. CDR3 coding DNA: TGCGCCAGCAGCTTGGAGGCGGGAAATCAGCCCCAGCATTTT.

This clonotype was picked up a small number of times. This chain connects TRBV19 to TRBJ1-5; D remains unclear. CDR3 length: 14 amino acids. Trimming removed 8 bases from V and 7 bases from J, with 18 bases in between. Germline CDR1 is LNHDA and CDR2 is SQIVND (reference sequence). CDR3 DNA sequence: TGTGCCAGTCAAAACCCCCAAGGACTCCAGCCCCAGCATTTT. Protein product: CASQNPQGLQPQHF.

This clonotype was counted many times. The chain is built from TRBV7-2 and TRBJ1-5; 7 bases fit TRBD1. With V trimmed by 5 bases and J by 5 bases, 3 bases remained unmatched. Germline values: CDR1 SGHTA, CDR2 FQGNSA. This CDR3 region has 13 residues. Here the CDR3 DNA reads TGTGCCAGCAGCACCGACAGGGATCAGCCCCAGCATTTT. This codes for CASSTDRDQPQHF.

The rearrangement links TRBV12-5 to TRBJ1-1; no clear D gene. V was clipped by 1 base and J by 1 base, with 1 base between them. Germline V gives CDR1 LGHNT, CDR2 FRNRAP. The CDR3 is 12 residues long. The CDR3 sequence is CASGLGNTEAFF. The CDR3 bases are TGTGCTAGTGGTTTGGGGAACACTGAAGCTTTCTTT.

This clonotype has only a few counts. The chain combines TRBV9 with TRBJ2-3, with 9 bases matching TRBD1. J lost 0 bases, V lost 4 bases, and 9 bases had no gene match. Germline loops: CDR1 SGDLS, CDR2 YYNGEE. The CDR3 spans 17 residues. CDR3 nucleotides: TGTGCCAGCAGCAGGGGGGGACAGGGCAGAAGCACAGATACGCAGTATTTT. Protein product: CASSRGGQGRSTDTQYF.

The chain is built from TRBV7-9 and TRBJ2-1; the match to TRBD2 covers 13 bases. The CDR3 sequence is 15 residues long. The V gene's germline CDR1 is SEHNR and CDR2 FQNEAQ (reference sequence). The V segment lost 0 bases and the J segment 7 bases; nucleotides outside the gene matches: 0. CDR3 loop: CASSLALAGGNEQFF. Here the CDR3 DNA reads TGTGCCAGCAGCTTAGCACTAGCGGGGGGGAATGAGCAGTTCTTC.

In this sample, this clonotype turned up a few times. The chain recombines TRBV7-8 with TRBJ2-3; TRBD1 matches at 9 bases. This CDR3 region has 17 residues. Looked up from germline, CDR1 is SGHVS and CDR2 is FQNEAQ. V lost 5 bases and J lost 1; bases outside the gene matches: 10. The DNA for the CDR3 is TGTGCCAGCAGCGCCTACAGGGGGCAGATCGGCACAGATACGCAGTATTTT. Amino acid sequence: CASSAYRGQIGTDTQYF. Based on the CDR3 plus reference TRBV7-8 and TRBJ2-3, the full variable domain is GAGVSQSPRYKVAKRGQDVALRCDPISGHVSLFWYQQALGQGPEFLTYFQNEAQLDKSGLPSDRFFAERPEGSVSTLKIQRTQQEDSAVYLCASSAYRGQIGTDTQYFGPGTRLTVL.

This clonotype was seen ten or more times. The chain is built from TRBV6-5 and TRBJ2-2; D gene ambiguous. V was cut by 0 bases and J by 5 bases, with 19 bases left in between. From germline, CDR1 is MNHEY and CDR2 SVGAGI. CDR3 length equals 18 residues. The CDR3 DNA reads as TGTGCCAGCAGTTACTCGTCAAGGCACCTTGACCTAACCGGGGAGCTGTTTTTT. Translation: CASSYSSRHLDLTGELFF.

This clonotype was found many times. This sequence joins TRBV18 and TRBJ1-5; TRBD1 matches 7 bases. The CDR3 length is 17 residues. The germline V gene encodes CDR1 KGHSH and CDR2 LQKENI. V shed 6 bases and J 1 base; nucleotides not matched to a gene: 12. The CDR3 protein is CASSYTRQGVSNQPQHF. The CDR3 nucleotides are TGTGCCAGCTCCTACACCAGGCAGGGGGTAAGCAATCAGCCCCAGCATTTT.

There are many counts of this clonotype. One end of the junction varies from germline; a read error may be responsible. The chain has TRBV20-1 and TRBJ2-3; D is perhaps TRBD1 or TRBD2 (5 bases each). Looked up from germline, CDR1 is DFQATT and CDR2 is SNEGSKA (reference sequence). CDR3 length equals 12 residues. CDR3 region: CSARGARDTQYF. The CDR3 coding sequence is TGCAGTGCCAGAGGGGCCCGGGATACGCAGTATTTT.

The chain combines TRBV6-2 or TRBV6-3 with TRBJ2-5; 7 positions agree with TRBD1. CDR3 length equals 15 residues. Germline assignment: CDR1 MNHEY and CDR2 SVGEGT. V was clipped by 6 bases and J by 5 bases; unmatched bases: 12. CDR3 amino acids: CASRPDPGRGETQYF. The DNA of the CDR3 is TGTGCCAGCAGACCTGATCCTGGCAGGGGGGAGACCCAGTACTTC.

This clonotype came up a few times. This chain links TRBV7-9 with TRBJ1-1, with D maybe TRBD1 (5 bases). V was cut by 7 bases and J by 8 bases, with 14 bases left in between. Germline CDR1 reads SEHNR; CDR2 reads FQNEAQ (reference sequence). CDR3 length: 12 amino acids. This CDR3 is CASTVAGGEAFF. CDR3 bases: TGTGCCAGCACCGTAGCCGGGGGAGAAGCTTTCTTT.

The chain combines TRBV29-1 with TRBJ2-5; D not resolved. Germline CDR1 and CDR2: SQVTM and ANQGSEA. The CDR3 runs to 15 residues. V shed 0 bases and J shed 1 base, with 12 bases lying between them. CDR3 sequence reads: CSVEDHRTVQETQYF. CDR3 DNA: TGCAGCGTTGAAGATCACCGGACCGTCCAAGAGACCCAGTACTTC.

This clonotype was seen repeatedly, ten times or more. This chain connects TRBV15 to TRBJ2-4, with TRBD2 matching 10 bases. The germline V gene encodes CDR1 LNHNV and CDR2 YYDKDF (reference sequence). There are 18 residues in the CDR3. After removal of 5 bases from V and 1 base from J, the junction contained 11 bases not matched to a gene. The CDR3 region is CATSRTYTSGVAKNIQYF. The CDR3 coding sequence is TGTGCCACCAGCCGAACCTATACTAGCGGGGTGGCCAAAAACATTCAGTACTTC. The variable domain in full, with the rest retrieved from reference TRBV15 and TRBJ2-4, is DAMVIQNPRYQVTQFGKPVTLSCSQTLNHNVMYWYQQKSSQAPKLLFHYYDKDFNNEADTPDNFQSRRPNTSFCFLDIRSPGLGDTAMYLCATSRTYTSGVAKNIQYFGAGTRLSVL.

This clonotype was observed a few times. The V and J genes are TRBV3-1 and TRBJ2-3, with 7 bases lining up with TRBD2. Germline lookup yields CDR1 LGHDT and CDR2 YNNKEL (reference sequence). The junction had 9 bases not matched to a gene; V was cut back by 1 base and J by 5 bases. This CDR3 spans 16 amino acids. In nucleotides, the CDR3 is TGTGCCAGCAGCCAAGCCCTAGGGGTAGCGGGAGATACGCAGTATTTT. It translates to CASSQALGVAGDTQYF.

The chain is built from TRBV25-1 and TRBJ2-7, with D tentatively TRBD1 (7 bases). CDR1 and CDR2 from the germline V gene are MGHDK and SYGVNS. The CDR3 is made up of 13 amino acids. The V end lost 3 bases, the J end lost 8 bases, and 14 bases lay between the germline ends. CDR3 amino acids: CASSEAGGWKQYF. The CDR3 DNA reads as TGTGCCAGCAGTGAGGCAGGGGGGTGGAAGCAGTACTTC.

This clonotype was picked up many times. This chain links TRBV5-1 with TRBJ1-4, with unresolved D. CDR3 length: 16 residues. CDR1 SGHRS and CDR2 YFSETQ come from the germline V gene. The V gene lost 0 bases and the J gene lost 0 bases, with 9 bases spanning the gap. The CDR3, as DNA: TGCGCCAGCAGCTTGGAGCCGGCAGCAACTAATGAAAAACTGTTTTTT. As protein: CASSLEPAATNEKLFF.

The CDR3 sequence is CASSLDRGEGLDTQYF. CDR3 DNA sequence: TGTGCCAGCAGCTTAGATAGAGGGGAAGGGCTGGATACGCAGTATTTT. The rearrangement links TRBV7-2 to TRBJ2-3, with D perhaps being TRBD1 or TRBD2 (5 bases each). Germline V CDR1 and CDR2: SGHTA, FQGNSA. V lost 1 base and J lost 6, with 17 bases in between. The CDR3 runs 16 residues.

At least ten counts were recorded for this clonotype. The rearrangement joins TRBV6-2 or TRBV6-3 to TRBJ2-7; D is undetermined. The V end was cut by 6 bases, the J end by 5 bases, with 11 bases between. The CDR3 has 12 residues. Germline V gene sequence: CDR1 MNHEY, CDR2 SVGEGT. The CDR3 is CASSPGPHEQYF. The CDR3 coding sequence is TGTGCCAGCAGCCCCGGGCCCCACGAGCAGTACTTC.

This clonotype has only a few counts. J is TRBJ2-1 and V is TRBV6-5; 14 bases fit TRBD2. There are 16 residues in the CDR3. The junction had 3 bases not matched to a gene; V was cut back by 4 bases and J by 4 bases. Germline V gene lookup returns CDR1 MNHEY and CDR2 SVGAGI. CDR3 nucleotides: TGTGCCAGCAGTTCATGGACTAGCGGGAGGTACAATGAGCAGTTCTTC. This codes for CASSSWTSGRYNEQFF.

This clonotype was detected a few times. The V call is TRBV3-1, the J call TRBJ1-4, with D perhaps TRBD1 (6 bases). V was pared by 1 base and J by 10 bases, with 13 bases between. Per the germline V gene, CDR1 is LGHDT and CDR2 is YNNKEL (reference sequence). CDR3 size: 14 residues. The DNA of the CDR3 is TGTGCCAGCAGCCAAGCAGGGGCGTTAGTAAAACTGTTTTTT. Protein: CASSQAGALVKLFF.

This clonotype was seen ten or more times. The gene calls are TRBV12-3 or TRBV12-4 and TRBJ2-1; 9 bases align to TRBD1. Losses at the gene ends were 4 bases for V and 3 bases for J; bases not matched to a gene: 7. The CDR3 length is 16 residues. CDR3: CASSYSGTGFYNEQFF. The CDR3 DNA sequence: TGTGCCAGCAGTTACTCCGGGACAGGGTTCTACAATGAGCAGTTCTTC.

The V and J genes are TRBV18 and TRBJ2-7; D remains unclear. Per germline, CDR1 KGHSH and CDR2 LQKENI. This CDR3 comprises 14 residues. V was trimmed by 5 bases and J by 3 bases, leaving 14 bases between them. The chain's CDR3 is CASSSPRLNYEQYF. CDR3 DNA sequence: TGTGCCAGCTCATCCCCCCGACTGAACTACGAGCAGTACTTC.

The rearrangement joins TRBV13 to TRBJ1-2; 7 nucleotides align to TRBD1. CDR3 length equals 14 residues. V trimming: 4 bases; J trimming: 5 bases; junction bases outside the gene matches: 7. In germline, CDR1 is PRHDT, CDR2 FYEKMQ (reference sequence). DNA of the CDR3: TGTGCCAGCAGCTCGACAGGGTCTTCGTATGGCTACACCTTC. It translates to CASSSTGSSYGYTF.

This clonotype was seen many times. The chain's CDR3 is CASSLGIAGREQFF. In DNA form, the CDR3 reads TGTGCCAGCAGTTTAGGTATAGCGGGTCGTGAGCAGTTCTTC. The V gene is TRBV12-3 or TRBV12-4, the J gene TRBJ2-1, with 7 nucleotides matching TRBD2. V lost 1 base and J lost 9; bases outside the gene matches: 6. The CDR3 is 14 amino acids.